This T cell receptor beta chain was profiled in a study of T cell repertoires in ileal Crohn's disease. The study's findings and limits: Active smokers at surgery had more clonal expansions than non-smokers.

Assay used: immunoSEQ multiplex PCR; TCRdb lists only in-frame clones, some missing. The sample has approximately 12,000 clones; around 81% are singletons. Germline CDR1 reads MNHEY; CDR2 reads SMNVEV (reference sequence). The V and J ends lost 0 bases and 3 bases, in that order; junction bases with no gene match: 5. The CDR3 extends over 15 amino acids. To note about this clone: Its antigen remains unknown.

Patients were adults with ileal or ileocolonic Crohn's disease needing resection. The chain carries TRBV27 and TRBJ2-7; 7 nucleotides align to TRBD2. The receptor comes from an adult with Crohn's disease. Material: ileal tissue. The CDR3 nucleotides are TGTGCCAGCAGTTTATCGTGGGGGGGGTACTACGAGCAGTACTTC. Its translation: CASSLSWGGYYEQYF.